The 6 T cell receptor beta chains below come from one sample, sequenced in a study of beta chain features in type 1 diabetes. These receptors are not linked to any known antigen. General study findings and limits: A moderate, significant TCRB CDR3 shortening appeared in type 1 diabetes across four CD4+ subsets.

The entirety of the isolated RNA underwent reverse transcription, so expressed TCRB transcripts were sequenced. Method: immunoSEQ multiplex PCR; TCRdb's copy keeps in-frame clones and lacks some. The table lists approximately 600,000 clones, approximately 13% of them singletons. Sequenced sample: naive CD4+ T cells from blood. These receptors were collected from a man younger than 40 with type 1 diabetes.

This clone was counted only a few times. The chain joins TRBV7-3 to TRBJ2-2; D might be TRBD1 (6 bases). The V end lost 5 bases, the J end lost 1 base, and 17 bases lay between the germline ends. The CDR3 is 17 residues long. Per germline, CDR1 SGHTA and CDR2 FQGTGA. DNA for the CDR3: TGTGCCAGCAGCGACCCTACAGGGCGCGGGAACACCGGGGAGCTGTTTTTT. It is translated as CASSDPTGRGNTGELFF.

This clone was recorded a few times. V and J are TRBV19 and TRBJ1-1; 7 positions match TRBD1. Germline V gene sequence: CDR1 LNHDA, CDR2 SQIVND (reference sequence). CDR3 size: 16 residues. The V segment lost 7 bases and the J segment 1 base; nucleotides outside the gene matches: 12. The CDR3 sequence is CASNPQQGSRNTEAFF. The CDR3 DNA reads TGTGCCAGTAATCCGCAACAGGGGTCCCGGAACACTGAAGCTTTCTTT.

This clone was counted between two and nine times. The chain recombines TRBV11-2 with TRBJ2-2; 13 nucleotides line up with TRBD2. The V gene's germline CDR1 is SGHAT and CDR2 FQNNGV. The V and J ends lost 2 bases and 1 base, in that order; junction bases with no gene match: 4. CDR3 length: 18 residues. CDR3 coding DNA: TGTGCCAGCAGCTTAAACGGACTAGCGGGGGTGAACACCGGGGAGCTGTTTTTT. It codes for CASSLNGLAGVNTGELFF.

The CDR3 sequence: CSVSTSSNQPQHF. CDR3 DNA: TGCAGCGTTTCTACTTCTAGCAATCAGCCCCAGCATTTT. The chain has TRBV29-1 and TRBJ1-5, with no clear D. Germline V gene data show CDR1 as SQVTM and CDR2 as ANQGSEA. The CDR3 has 13 residues. The ends were cut back, 5 bases at V and 0 bases at J, with 8 bases in the middle.

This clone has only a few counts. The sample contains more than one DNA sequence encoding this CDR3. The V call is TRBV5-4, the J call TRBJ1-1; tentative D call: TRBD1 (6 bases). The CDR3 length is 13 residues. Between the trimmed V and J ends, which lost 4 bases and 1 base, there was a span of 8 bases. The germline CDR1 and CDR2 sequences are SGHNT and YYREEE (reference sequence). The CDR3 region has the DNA TGTGCCAGCAGCCTGGACAGGAACACTGAAGCTTTCTTT. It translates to CASSLDRNTEAFF. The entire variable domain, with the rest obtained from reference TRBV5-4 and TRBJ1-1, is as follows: ETGVTQSPTHLIKTRGQQVTLRCSSQSGHNTVSWYQQALGQGPQFIFQYYREEENGRGNFPPRFSGLQFPNYSSELNVNALELDDSALYLCASSLDRNTEAFFGQGTRLTVV.

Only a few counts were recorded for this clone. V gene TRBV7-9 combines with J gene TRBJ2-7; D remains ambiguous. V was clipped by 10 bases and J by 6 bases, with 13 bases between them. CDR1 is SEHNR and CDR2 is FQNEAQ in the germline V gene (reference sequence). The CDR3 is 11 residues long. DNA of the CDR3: TGTGCCACCCGTCTCATGGTCGAGCAGTACTTC. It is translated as CATRLMVEQYF.